This paragraph reports one T cell receptor (beta chain). As yet, its antigen is unknown. The same CDR3 can be traced to other DNA sequences in this sample. This sample is drawn from a study of shared clonotypes between healthy human individuals. The CDR3 loop spans 12 amino acids. CDR1 is MNHEY and CDR2 is SMNVEV in the germline V gene (reference sequence). Trimming removed 5 bases from V and 4 bases from J, with 9 bases in between. The naive CD8 fraction comprised CD45RO-negative cells positively selected for CCR7 and excluded terminally differentiated effector memory CD45RA+ cells. Study findings and constraints: Compared with memory subsets, naive subsets generally had larger estimated richness. Clonotypes shared by all four donors outscored non-shared clonotypes in generation probability.

Genomic DNA of every subset was divided equally among multiple immunoSEQ plates. Profiled with immunoSEQ multiplex PCR; TCRdb holds only in-frame clones, not every one. This table holds about 590,000 clones, nearly 97% found once. The specimen sequenced was naive CD8+ T cells sorted from blood. The source is a young woman in good health. The rearrangement joins TRBV27 to TRBJ2-7; D perhaps matches TRBD1 (6 bases). CDR3 residues: CASSITGYEQYF. CDR3 DNA: TGTGCCAGCAGTATTACAGGGTACGAGCAGTACTTC.